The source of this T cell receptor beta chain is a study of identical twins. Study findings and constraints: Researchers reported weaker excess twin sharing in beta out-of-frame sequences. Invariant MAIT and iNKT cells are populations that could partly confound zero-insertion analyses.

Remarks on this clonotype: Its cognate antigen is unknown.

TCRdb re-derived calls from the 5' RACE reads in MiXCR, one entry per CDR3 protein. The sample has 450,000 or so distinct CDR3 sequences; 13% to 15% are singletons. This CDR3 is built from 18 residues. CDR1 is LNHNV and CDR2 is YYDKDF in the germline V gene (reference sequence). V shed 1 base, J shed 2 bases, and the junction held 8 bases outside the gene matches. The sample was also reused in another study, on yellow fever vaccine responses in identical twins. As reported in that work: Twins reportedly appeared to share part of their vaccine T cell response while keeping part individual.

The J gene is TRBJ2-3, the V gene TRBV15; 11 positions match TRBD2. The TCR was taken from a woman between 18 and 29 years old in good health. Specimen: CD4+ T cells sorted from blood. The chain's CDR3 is CATSRGRRLAGSTDTQYF. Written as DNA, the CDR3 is TGTGCCACCAGCAGAGGTCGAAGACTAGCGGGATCCACAGATACGCAGTATTTT.